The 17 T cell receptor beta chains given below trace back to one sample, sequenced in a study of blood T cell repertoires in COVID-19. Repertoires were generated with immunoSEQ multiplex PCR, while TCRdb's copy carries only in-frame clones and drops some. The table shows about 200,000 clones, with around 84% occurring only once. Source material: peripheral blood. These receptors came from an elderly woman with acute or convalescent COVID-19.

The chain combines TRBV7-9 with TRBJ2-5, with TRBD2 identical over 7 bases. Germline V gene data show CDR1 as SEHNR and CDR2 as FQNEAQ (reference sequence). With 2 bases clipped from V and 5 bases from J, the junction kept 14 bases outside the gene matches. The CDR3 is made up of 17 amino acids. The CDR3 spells CASSLSLAVGVYETQYF. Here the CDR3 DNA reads TGTGCCAGCAGCTTAAGTCTAGCGGTGGGAGTATACGAGACCCAGTACTTC.

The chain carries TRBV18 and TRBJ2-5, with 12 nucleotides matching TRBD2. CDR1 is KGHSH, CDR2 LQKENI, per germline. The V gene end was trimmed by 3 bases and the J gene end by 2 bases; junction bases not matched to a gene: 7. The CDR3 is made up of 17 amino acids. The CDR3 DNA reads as TGTGCCAGCTCACCGGCTAGCGGGAGGGCCTGGCAAGAGACCCAGTACTTC. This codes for CASSPASGRAWQETQYF.

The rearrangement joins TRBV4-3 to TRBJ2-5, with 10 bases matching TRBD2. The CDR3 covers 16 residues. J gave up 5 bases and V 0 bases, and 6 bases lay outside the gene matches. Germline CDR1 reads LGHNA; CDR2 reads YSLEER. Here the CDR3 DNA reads TGCGCCAGCAGCCAAGAGAGCGGGAGGGCCGGTGAGACCCAGTACTTC. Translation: CASSQESGRAGETQYF.

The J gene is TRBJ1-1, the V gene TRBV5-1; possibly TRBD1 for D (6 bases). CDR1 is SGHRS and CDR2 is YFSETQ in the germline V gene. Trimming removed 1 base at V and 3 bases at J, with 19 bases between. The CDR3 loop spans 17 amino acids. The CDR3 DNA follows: TGCGCCAGCAGCTTGTATCGTCGGTCCAGGGGTCACACTGAAGCTTTCTTT. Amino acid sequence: CASSLYRRSRGHTEAFF.

CDR3 loop: CASSFLAGRTDTQYF. CDR3 sequence (DNA): TGTGCCAGCAGTTTTCTAGCGGGACGGACAGATACGCAGTATTTT. The chain links TRBV27 to TRBJ2-3; 9 bases map to TRBD2. The germline V gene encodes CDR1 MNHEY and CDR2 SMNVEV (reference sequence). J gave up 3 bases and V 3 bases, and 4 bases lay outside the gene matches. This CDR3 has 15 amino acids.

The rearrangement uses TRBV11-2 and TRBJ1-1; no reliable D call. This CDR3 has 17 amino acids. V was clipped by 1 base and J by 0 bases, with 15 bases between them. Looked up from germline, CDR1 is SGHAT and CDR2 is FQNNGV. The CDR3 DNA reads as TGTGCCAGCAGCTTAGTAATTACAGCCACCATGAACACTGAAGCTTTCTTT. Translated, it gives CASSLVITATMNTEAFF.

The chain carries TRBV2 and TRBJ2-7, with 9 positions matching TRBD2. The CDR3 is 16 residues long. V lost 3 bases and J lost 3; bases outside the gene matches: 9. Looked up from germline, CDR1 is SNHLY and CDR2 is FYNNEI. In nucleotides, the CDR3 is TGTGCCAGCAGTGATATCTGGCTAGCGGGAAACTACGAGCAGTACTTC. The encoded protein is CASSDIWLAGNYEQYF.

For the CDR3, the DNA is TGTGCCACCAGCAGACTACGGGCCTACAATGAGCAGTTCTTC. Translating it yields CATSRLRAYNEQFF. The J gene is TRBJ2-1, the V gene TRBV15; D gene uncertain. Germline V lookup: CDR1 LNHNV, CDR2 YYDKDF (reference sequence). Trimming shortened V by 2 bases and J by 2 bases, and 7 bases separated the two germline ends. This CDR3 is 14 amino acids long.

The CDR3 DNA sequence: TGTGCCAGCAGCTCACCGGACAGGGACAATCAGCCCCAGCATTTT. It encodes CASSSPDRDNQPQHF. The chain carries TRBV7-2 and TRBJ1-5, with 8 bases identical to TRBD1. With V trimmed by 4 bases and J by 3 bases, 5 bases remained unmatched. The CDR3 consists of 15 residues. The germline CDR1 and CDR2 sequences are SGHTA and FQGNSA.

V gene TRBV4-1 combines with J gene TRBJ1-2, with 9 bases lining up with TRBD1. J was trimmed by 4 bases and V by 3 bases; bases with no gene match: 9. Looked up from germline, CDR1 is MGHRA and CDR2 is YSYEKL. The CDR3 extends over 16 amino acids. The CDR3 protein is CASSQRGTGLSYGYTF. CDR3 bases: TGCGCCAGCAGCCAGAGGGGGACAGGGCTTAGCTATGGCTACACCTTC.

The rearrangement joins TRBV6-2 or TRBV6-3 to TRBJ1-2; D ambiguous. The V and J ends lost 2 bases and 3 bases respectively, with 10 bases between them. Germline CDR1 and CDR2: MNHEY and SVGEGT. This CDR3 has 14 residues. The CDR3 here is CASSYVLEDYGYTF. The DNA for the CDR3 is TGTGCCAGCAGTTACGTCCTAGAGGACTATGGCTACACCTTC.

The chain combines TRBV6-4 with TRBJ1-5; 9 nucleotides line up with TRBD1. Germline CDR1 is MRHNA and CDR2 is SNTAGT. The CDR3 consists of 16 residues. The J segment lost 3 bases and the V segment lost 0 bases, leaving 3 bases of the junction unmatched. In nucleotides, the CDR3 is TGTGCCAGCAGTGACTCATACAGGGGGCACAATCAGCCCCAGCATTTT. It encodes CASSDSYRGHNQPQHF.

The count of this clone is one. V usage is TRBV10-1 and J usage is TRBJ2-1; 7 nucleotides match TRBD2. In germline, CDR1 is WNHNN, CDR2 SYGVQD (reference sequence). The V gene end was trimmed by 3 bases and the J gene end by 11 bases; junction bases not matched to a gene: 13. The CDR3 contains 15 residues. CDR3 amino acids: CASSEGLGRTTKQFF. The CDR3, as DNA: TGCGCCAGCAGTGAAGGACTAGGCCGTACCACCAAGCAGTTCTTC.

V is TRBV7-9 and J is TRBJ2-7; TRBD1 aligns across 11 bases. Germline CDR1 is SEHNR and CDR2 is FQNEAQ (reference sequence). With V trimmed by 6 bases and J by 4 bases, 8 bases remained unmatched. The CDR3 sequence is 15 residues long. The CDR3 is CASRRTGGNGYEQYF. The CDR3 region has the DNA TGTGCCAGCAGAAGGACAGGGGGCAACGGGTACGAGCAGTACTTC. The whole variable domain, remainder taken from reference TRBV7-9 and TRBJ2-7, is DTGVSQNPRHKITKRGQNVTFRCDPISEHNRLYWYRQTLGQGPEFLTYFQNEAQLEKSRLLSDRFSAERPKGSFSTLEIQRTEQGDSAMYLCASRRTGGNGYEQYFGPGTRLTVT.

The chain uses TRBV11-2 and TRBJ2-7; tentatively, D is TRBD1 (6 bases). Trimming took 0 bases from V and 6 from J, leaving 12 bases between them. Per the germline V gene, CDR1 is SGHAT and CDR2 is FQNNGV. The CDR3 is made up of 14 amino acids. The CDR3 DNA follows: TGTGCCAGCAGCTTAGAACGGACAGTAGGCGAGCAGTACTTC. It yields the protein CASSLERTVGEQYF. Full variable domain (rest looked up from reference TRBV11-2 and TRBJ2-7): EAGVAQSPRYKIIEKRQSVAFWCNPISGHATLYWYQQILGQGPKLLIQFQNNGVVDDSQLPKDRFSAERLKGVDSTLKIQPAKLEDSAVYLCASSLERTVGEQYFGPGTRLTVT.

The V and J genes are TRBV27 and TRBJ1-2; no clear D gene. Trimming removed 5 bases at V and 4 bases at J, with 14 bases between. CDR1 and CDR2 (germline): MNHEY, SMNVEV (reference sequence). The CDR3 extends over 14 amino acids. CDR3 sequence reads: CASSAGQFGYGYTF. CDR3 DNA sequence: TGTGCCAGCAGTGCGGGCCAATTCGGCTATGGCTACACCTTC.

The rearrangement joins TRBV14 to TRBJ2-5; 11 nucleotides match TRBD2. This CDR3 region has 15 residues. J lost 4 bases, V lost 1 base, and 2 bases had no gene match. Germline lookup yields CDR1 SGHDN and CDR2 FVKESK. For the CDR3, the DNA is TGTGCCAGCAGCCAAGTCACTAGCGGGAGAGAGACCCAGTACTTC. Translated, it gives CASSQVTSGRETQYF.